These 2 T cell receptor beta chains came from one sample sequenced in a study of response to subunit inactivated influenza vaccine. One entry per CDR3 protein results from TCRdb running MiXCR on the RT-PCR reads. The repertoire includes under 200,000 distinct CDR3 sequences, 9.5% to 12% of them detected once, and roughly 40% sits in the top ten. Sequencing used CD8+ T cells sorted from PBMCs, obtained roughly 24 months after vaccination. The receptors here all came from a man in his fifties or sixties who received an inactivated influenza vaccine.

The CDR3 region is CASRTPTDTQYF. For the CDR3, the DNA is TGTGCCAGCAGGACTCCCACAGATACGCAGTATTTT. The rearrangement uses TRBV28 and TRBJ2-3, with no clear D. Looked up from germline, CDR1 is MDHEN and CDR2 is SYDVKM. The CDR3 is 12 residues long. V was cut by 6 bases and J by 2 bases, with 6 bases left in between.

This rearrangement joins TRBV7-8 to TRBJ2-7; 9 bases are a match to TRBD2. This CDR3 is built from 15 residues. With 0 bases clipped from V and 4 bases from J, the junction kept 4 bases outside the gene matches. Germline V gene data show CDR1 as SGHVS and CDR2 as FQNEAQ. The CDR3 nucleotides read TGTGCCAGCAGCTTAGCTAGCGGGAGAGGGTACGAGCAGTACTTC. It codes for CASSLASGRGYEQYF. Together with reference TRBV7-8 and TRBJ2-7, the CDR3 gives the full variable domain: GAGVSQSPRYKVAKRGQDVALRCDPISGHVSLFWYQQALGQGPEFLTYFQNEAQLDKSGLPSDRFFAERPEGSVSTLKIQRTQQEDSAVYLCASSLASGRGYEQYFGPGTRLTVT.